A single sample gave rise to the 28 T cell receptor beta chains below, sequenced in a study of T cell repertoires in cytomegalovirus infection. TCRdb re-analysed the reads in MiXCR, keeping a single row per CDR3 protein. The repertoire holds 200,000 to 250,000 distinct CDR3 sequences, with 22% as singletons. The sample consisted of CD8+ T cells from PBMCs. Receptors were obtained from a human donor in good health (CMV status not recorded). Some clones in this sample may be carry-over from other donors' samples.

V usage is TRBV10-3 and J usage is TRBJ2-5; the D is unclear. Trimming took 6 bases from V and 1 from J, leaving 15 bases between them. The CDR3 is made up of 15 amino acids. Germline loops: CDR1 ENHRY, CDR2 SYGVKD. The CDR3 spells CAIRTTDEPQETQYF. The CDR3 nucleotides are TGTGCCATCAGAACCACAGACGAGCCCCAAGAGACCCAGTACTTC.

This chain's CDR3 is CASSIYRGREQFF. CDR3 sequence (DNA): TGTGCCAGCAGCATATACAGGGGCCGTGAGCAGTTCTTC. The chain has TRBV7-3 and TRBJ2-1; TRBD1 matches 7 bases. Germline CDR1 reads SGHTA; CDR2 reads FQGTGA. The CDR3 spans 13 residues. V gave up 5 bases and J gave up 9 bases; unmatched junction bases: 7.

This clonotype was seen only once. The chain carries TRBV7-9 and TRBJ1-6; D remains unclear. Germline V gene data show CDR1 as SEHNR and CDR2 as FQNEAQ (reference sequence). The CDR3 runs 15 residues. V lost 7 bases to trimming and J lost 0 bases, with 10 bases between them. This chain's CDR3 is CASKPVTSYNSPLHF. CDR3 DNA: TGTGCCAGCAAACCGGTGACCTCCTATAATTCACCCCTCCACTTT. Full variable domain (outside the CDR3, taken from reference TRBV7-9 and TRBJ1-6): DTGVSQNPRHKITKRGQNVTFRCDPISEHNRLYWYRQTLGQGPEFLTYFQNEAQLEKSRLLSDRFSAERPKGSFSTLEIQRTEQGDSAMYLCASKPVTSYNSPLHFGNGTRLTVT.

This clonotype was counted many times. The V gene is TRBV6-1, the J gene TRBJ2-5, with 8 bases fitting TRBD1. The CDR3 has 15 residues. Germline loops: CDR1 MNHNS, CDR2 SASEGT. V trimming: 6 bases; J trimming: 3 bases; junction bases outside the gene matches: 9. The CDR3 loop reads CASRLLQGAKETQYF. In DNA, the CDR3 is TGTGCCAGCAGACTACTCCAGGGGGCTAAAGAGACCCAGTACTTC.

This clonotype has only a few counts. The chain links TRBV6-5 to TRBJ2-5, with unresolved D. The CDR3 length is 15 residues. CDR1 MNHEY and CDR2 SVGAGI come from the germline V gene. The V and J ends lost 9 bases and 1 base respectively, with 18 bases between them. For the CDR3, the DNA is TGTGCCAGTCGGGCATGGGCCGGAGTCCAAGAGACCCAGTACTTC. It is translated as CASRAWAGVQETQYF.

V gene TRBV6-6 combines with J gene TRBJ1-3; no reliable D call. Trimming cost V 6 bases and J 8 bases, with 17 bases left between them. The CDR3 covers 14 residues. CDR1 MNHNY and CDR2 SVGAGI come from the germline V gene (reference sequence). The CDR3 DNA sequence: TGTGCCAGCAGCCTCGGGAGAGGCCGGGACACCATATATTTT. Encoded protein: CASSLGRGRDTIYF.

In its sample, this clonotype was seen a few times. CDR3 protein: CASRLTGGYEQYF. As DNA, the CDR3 is TGTGCCAGCCGCTTGACAGGGGGCTACGAGCAGTACTTC. The rearrangement uses TRBV25-1 and TRBJ2-7; 9 bases fit TRBD1. Germline CDR1 and CDR2: MGHDK and SYGVNS. The length of the CDR3 is 13 residues. Germline trimming cut 8 bases from V and 3 bases from J; bases unmatched to any gene: 5.

This clonotype was seen just once. The V and J genes are TRBV5-6 and TRBJ2-3; TRBD2 agrees at 10 bases. The CDR3 loop spans 16 amino acids. Trimming cost V 3 bases and J 4 bases; bases outside gene matches: 8. The germline V gene encodes CDR1 SGHDT and CDR2 YYEEEE. The CDR3 nucleotides are TGTGCCAGCAGCTGGGCCGGGACTAGCGTTTCAGATACGCAGTATTTT. As protein: CASSWAGTSVSDTQYF.

On this clonotype itself: A read error may explain this, as a much larger clone is one base away. This likely comes from a read error, as the CDR3 has no conserved phenylalanine or tryptophan at its end. The rearrangement joins TRBV30 to TRBJ2-7; D ambiguous. Trimming left V 6 bases short and J 4 bases short, with 10 bases between. CDR1 is GTSNPN, CDR2 SVGIG, per germline (reference sequence). The CDR3 consists of 11 residues. The CDR3 nucleotides are TGTGCCTGCCATTCGGGTTACGAGCAGTACTTG. Translating it yields CACHSGYEQYL.

The chain employs TRBV20-1 and TRBJ2-3; D is possibly TRBD1 or TRBD2 (5 bases each). CDR1 DFQATT and CDR2 SNEGSKA come from the germline V gene (reference sequence). V was cut by 0 bases and J by 2 bases, with 12 bases left in between. The CDR3 length is 15 residues. In nucleotides, the CDR3 is TGCAGTGCTAGAGATGTGGGGGACCCCACAGATACGCAGTATTTT. This codes for CSARDVGDPTDTQYF.

This clonotype appeared many times. The V and J genes are TRBV7-6 and TRBJ2-1, with 8 bases identical to TRBD1. Germline V gene sequence: CDR1 SGHVS, CDR2 FNYEAQ. This CDR3 is built from 13 residues. The V segment lost 3 bases and the J segment 8 bases; nucleotides outside the gene matches: 3. The CDR3 loop is CASSLAGGDEQFF. CDR3 nucleotides: TGTGCCAGCAGCTTGGCAGGGGGCGATGAGCAGTTCTTC.

Remarks on this clonotype: A much larger clone sits a single nucleotide away, making a read error possible. In this CDR3 the conserved last residue, phenylalanine or tryptophan, is missing, so a read error is likely. This chain connects TRBV7-4 to TRBJ1-2; no reliable D call. V was pared by 5 bases and J by 4 bases, with 14 bases between. CDR3 length: 14 amino acids. CDR1 SGHVT and CDR2 SQSDAQ come from the germline V gene. The CDR3 bases are TGTGCCAGCAGCCCGGGAGCCAGCCCCTATGGCTACACCTAC. It codes for CASSPGASPYGYTY.

This clonotype was counted only a few times. The chain employs TRBV2 and TRBJ2-5; TRBD1 might be the D (6 bases). There are 14 residues in the CDR3. V gave up 6 bases and J gave up 4 bases, with 15 bases separating them. CDR1 is SNHLY and CDR2 is FYNNEI in the germline V gene. This CDR3 reads CASRDTWGRETQYF. The CDR3 DNA is TGTGCCAGCAGGGACACGTGGGGGCGAGAGACCCAGTACTTC.

The CDR3, as DNA: TGCGCCAGCAGCCCGAGTCGTTATAGCAATCAGCCCCAGCATTTT. Translation gives CASSPSRYSNQPQHF. The chain combines TRBV4-1 with TRBJ1-5; D is unclear. The CDR3 has 15 amino acids. The V and J ends lost 4 bases and 0 bases respectively, with 10 bases between them. CDR1 is MGHRA, CDR2 YSYEKL, per germline.

This clonotype was detected ten times or more. The rearrangement joins TRBV12-3 or TRBV12-4 to TRBJ1-6, with D tentatively TRBD1 (6 bases). Trimming shortened V by 3 bases and J by 3 bases, and 6 bases separated the two germline ends. The CDR3 is 14 residues long. The CDR3 region has the DNA TGTGCCAGCAGTTTGACAGGCTATAATTCACCCCTCCACTTT. It is translated as CASSLTGYNSPLHF.

This clonotype was seen just once. The J gene is TRBJ1-3, the V gene TRBV29-1, with 8 bases matching TRBD1. The CDR3 runs 17 residues. After removal of 7 bases from V and 3 bases from J, the junction contained 17 bases not matched to a gene. Looked up from germline, CDR1 is SQVTM and CDR2 is ANQGSEA. The CDR3 sequence: CSASSSFGQGVGNTIYF. CDR3 DNA: TGCAGCGCCTCCTCCTCCTTCGGACAGGGAGTTGGAAACACCATATATTTT.

There are many counts of this clonotype. This chain joins TRBV7-2 and TRBJ2-3; D not resolved. Deletions cut 4 bases from V and 6 bases from J, with 14 bases between. Germline V gene sequence: CDR1 SGHTA, CDR2 FQGNSA. The CDR3 covers 14 residues. CDR3 coding DNA: TGTGCCAGCAGCTCAAACTGGGTGTCCGATACGCAGTATTTT. Its protein product is CASSSNWVSDTQYF.

The J gene is TRBJ1-1, the V gene TRBV7-6, with 7 bases lining up with TRBD1. V lost 4 bases to trimming and J lost 3 bases; unmatched junction nucleotides: 8. This CDR3 region has 15 residues. Germline V lookup: CDR1 SGHVS, CDR2 FNYEAQ. The CDR3 region is CASSSQGVGYTEAFF. The CDR3, as DNA: TGTGCCAGCAGCTCGCAGGGGGTGGGATACACTGAAGCTTTCTTT.

The chain couples TRBV6-4 to TRBJ2-2, with 7 bases lining up with TRBD2. The CDR3 runs 14 residues. CDR1 is MRHNA and CDR2 is SNTAGT in the germline V gene. V was pared by 6 bases and J by 1 base, with 2 bases of the junction left unmatched. The CDR3 nucleotides read TGTGCCAGCAGGGCGGGGGTGAACACCGGGGAGCTGTTTTTT. Its protein is CASRAGVNTGELFF.

At least ten counts were recorded for this clonotype. J is TRBJ2-5 and V is TRBV6-1; a possible D gene is TRBD1 (5 bases). Trimming shortened V by 5 bases and J by 1 base, and 11 bases separated the two germline ends. The CDR3 extends over 14 amino acids. Germline V gene lookup returns CDR1 MNHNS and CDR2 SASEGT. CDR3 in DNA: TGTGCCAGCAGTTCTTATACAGGCCAAGAGACCCAGTACTTC. Translated, it gives CASSSYTGQETQYF.

The rearrangement joins TRBV7-9 to TRBJ1-2, with D tentatively TRBD1 (5 bases). Deletions cut 5 bases from V and 8 bases from J, with 15 bases between. The CDR3 contains 13 residues. Germline V gene sequence: CDR1 SEHNR, CDR2 FQNEAQ (reference sequence). CDR3 loop: CASSGPGPRGYTF. CDR3 in DNA: TGTGCCAGCAGCGGACCGGGACCGAGAGGCTACACCTTC.

The V call is TRBV6-6, the J call TRBJ1-2, with no clear D. Germline-derived CDR1 and CDR2 are MNHNY and SVGAGI (reference sequence). CDR3 length equals 13 residues. Trimming removed 6 bases from V and 3 bases from J, with 11 bases in between. DNA for the CDR3: TGTGCCAGCAGGGACCAGGAATACTATGGCTACACCTTC. This gives the protein CASRDQEYYGYTF.

This clonotype appeared a few times. The chain uses TRBV29-1 and TRBJ2-1; TRBD2 matches at 12 bases. V lost 7 bases, J lost 6 bases, and 4 bases stayed unmatched. Germline V gene lookup returns CDR1 SQVTM and CDR2 ANQGSEA. The CDR3 extends over 13 amino acids. The CDR3 DNA follows: TGCAGCGGGACTAGCGGGGCCTCCAATGAGCAGTTCTTC. Translating gives CSGTSGASNEQFF.

This clonotype was seen ten or more times. The chain combines TRBV11-3 with TRBJ2-2; perhaps TRBD1 as D (6 bases). Germline V gene data show CDR1 as SGHNT and CDR2 as YENEEA. CDR3 length: 14 residues. Trimming removed 5 bases at V and 5 bases at J, with 12 bases between. CDR3: CASSEITGTGELFF. CDR3 nucleotide sequence: TGTGCCAGCAGCGAGATTACAGGGACCGGGGAGCTGTTTTTT.

The DNA of the CDR3 is TGTGCCAGTAGGAGCCTCCTAGCGGGGGGGTACAATGAGCAGTTCTTC. This translates into CASRSLLAGGYNEQFF. The chain is built from TRBV19 and TRBJ2-1; 12 bases map to TRBD2. Losses at the gene ends were 6 bases for V and 4 bases for J; bases not matched to a gene: 7. Germline assignment: CDR1 LNHDA and CDR2 SQIVND (reference sequence). The CDR3 has 16 amino acids.

The V gene is TRBV29-1, the J gene TRBJ2-1; 10 bases fit TRBD2. V dropped 0 bases and J dropped 1; count of bases not matched to a gene: 9. CDR1 SQVTM and CDR2 ANQGSEA come from the germline V gene. The CDR3 consists of 18 residues. CDR3 region: CSVEDPLGLAVSYNEQFF. CDR3 nucleotide sequence: TGCAGCGTTGAAGACCCCCTCGGACTAGCGGTTTCCTACAATGAGCAGTTCTTC.

J is TRBJ2-5 and V is TRBV7-6; tentatively, D is TRBD1 (6 bases). The CDR3 is 15 residues long. Germline V CDR1 and CDR2: SGHVS, FNYEAQ. Between the trimmed V and J ends, which lost 1 base and 2 bases, there was a span of 11 bases. The CDR3 coding sequence is TGTGCCAGCAGCTTAGACTTCAGGGGACAAGAGACCCAGTACTTC. Translation: CASSLDFRGQETQYF. Complete variable domain (other parts from reference TRBV7-6 and TRBJ2-5): GAGVSQSPRYKVTKRGQDVALRCDPISGHVSLYWYRQALGQGPEFLTYFNYEAQQDKSGLPNDRFSAERPEGSISTLTIQRTEQRDSAMYRCASSLDFRGQETQYFGPGTRLLVL.

This clonotype was observed a handful of times. The chain couples TRBV28 to TRBJ2-4; D gene ambiguous. The CDR3 sequence is 15 residues long. Germline CDR1 reads MDHEN; CDR2 reads SYDVKM. V lost 3 bases to trimming and J lost 0 bases, with 9 bases between them. The CDR3 DNA follows: TGTGCCAGCAGTTTCGCGCGACTAGCCAAAAACATTCAGTACTTC. Protein sequence: CASSFARLAKNIQYF.